The 20 T cell receptor beta chains given below trace back to one sample, sequenced in a study of human T cells and chemical hapten exposure. Noted time point: patch test 3, about 24 weeks after DPC sensitization. Treatment defined: therapeutic diphenylcyclopropenone sensitization with weekly scalp DPC. TCRdb processed the RACE reads anew with MiXCR; each CDR3 protein has one entry. The table has 150,000 to 200,000 distinct CDR3 sequences, 28% seen once. The sequencing used whole blood, collected in connection with sensitization to the hapten diphenylcyclopropenone (DPC). The receptors come from a woman between 18 and 29 years old with alopecia areata. Some clones in this sample may be carry-over from other donors' samples.

This clonotype was found a few times. The chain is built from TRBV6-2 or TRBV6-3 and TRBJ2-7; 10 positions agree with TRBD2. V was pared by 6 bases and J by 2 bases, with 13 bases of the junction left unmatched. CDR1 and CDR2 from the germline V gene are MNHEY and SVGEGT. The CDR3 totals 17 residues. As DNA, the CDR3 is TGTGCCAGCAGCTACGCCACAAGCGGGAGGGTTCCCTACGAGCAGTACTTC. Protein product: CASSYATSGRVPYEQYF.

This clonotype turned up a few times. The V call is TRBV20-1, the J call TRBJ2-1; the match to TRBD2 covers 9 bases. Losses at the gene ends were 0 bases for V and 4 bases for J; bases not matched to a gene: 4. This CDR3 region has 15 residues. Germline CDR1 and CDR2: DFQATT and SNEGSKA (reference sequence). The DNA for the CDR3 is TGCAGTGCTAGAGAAAAGACTAGCGGATACAATGAGCAGTTCTTC. Translated, it gives CSAREKTSGYNEQFF.

At least ten counts were recorded for this clonotype. The V call is TRBV11-2, the J call TRBJ2-7; D call uncertain. Trimming took 5 bases from V and 2 from J, leaving 16 bases between them. This CDR3 comprises 15 residues. Per germline, CDR1 SGHAT and CDR2 FQNNGV. The CDR3 DNA follows: TGTGCCAGCAGCCCTGGGCAACGTCCAACCTACGAGCAGTACTTC. Its protein is CASSPGQRPTYEQYF.

For this clonotype: An end of the junction does not agree with germline; a read error may underlie this. This rearrangement joins TRBV6-2 or TRBV6-3 to TRBJ2-7; D not certain. CDR1 MNHEY and CDR2 SVGEGT come from the germline V gene. The CDR3 totals 12 residues. CDR3 bases: TGTGCCAGCAGCCGGAGCCTCTACGGGCAGTACTTC. As protein: CASSRSLYGQYF.

The chain joins TRBV12-3 or TRBV12-4 to TRBJ2-1; D gene unclear. Trimming pared 0 bases from V and 5 bases from J, leaving 8 bases between. This CDR3 region has 14 residues. The CDR3 protein is CASSLAGGDNEQFF. The CDR3 nucleotides are TGTGCCAGCAGTTTAGCCGGCGGAGACAATGAGCAGTTCTTC.

This chain uses TRBV4-3 with TRBJ1-2; D is undetermined. The germline gives CDR1 LGHNA, CDR2 YSLEER. Trimming shortened V by 2 bases and J by 6 bases, and 19 bases separated the two germline ends. This CDR3 has 16 amino acids. Here the CDR3 reads CASSQYPWPSPNGYTF. DNA of the CDR3: TGCGCCAGCAGCCAATATCCATGGCCTTCTCCCAATGGCTACACCTTC.

This rearrangement joins TRBV19 to TRBJ2-5; a weak D match, TRBD1 (6 bases). Trimming removed 5 bases from V and 8 bases from J, with 12 bases in between. The germline V gene has CDR1 LNHDA and CDR2 SQIVND (reference sequence). The CDR3 is made up of 12 amino acids. CDR3 coding DNA: TGTGCCAGTAGTGGGACAACTTTTACCCAGTACTTC. It is translated as CASSGTTFTQYF. The whole variable domain, remainder taken from reference TRBV19 and TRBJ2-5, is DGGITQSPKYLFRKEGQNVTLSCEQNLNHDAMYWYRQDPGQGLRLIYYSQIVNDFQKGDIAEGYSVSREKKESFPLTVTSAQKNPTAFYLCASSGTTFTQYFGPGTRLLVL.

This clonotype is categorized as medium-sized. The chain joins TRBV10-2 to TRBJ1-5; TRBD1 matches 7 bases. J gave up 2 bases and V 6 bases, and 7 bases lay outside the gene matches. Germline CDR1 and CDR2: WSHSY and SAAADI. The CDR3 spans 15 residues. The CDR3 here is CASRDEGAGNQPQHF. The CDR3 DNA reads TGCGCCAGCAGAGACGAGGGGGCCGGCAATCAGCCCCAGCATTTT.

The J gene is TRBJ2-1, the V gene TRBV4-3; the D gene is possibly TRBD2 (5 bases). The V and J ends lost 0 bases and 5 bases respectively, with 11 bases between them. This CDR3 has 15 amino acids. The germline V gene encodes CDR1 LGHNA and CDR2 YSLEER. CDR3 amino acids: CASSQEGLAHNEQFF. The CDR3 nucleotides read TGCGCCAGCAGCCAAGAAGGCCTAGCCCACAATGAGCAGTTCTTC.

The rearrangement links TRBV7-2 to TRBJ2-7; TRBD1 matches at 9 bases. V was pared by 4 bases and J by 2 bases, with 6 bases of the junction left unmatched. The CDR3 totals 15 residues. Germline V CDR1 and CDR2: SGHTA, FQGNSA. The DNA of the CDR3 is TGTGCCAGCAGCTCTACAGGGGGCGGGACCTACGAGCAGTACTTC. Translated: CASSSTGGGTYEQYF.

The chain employs TRBV4-1 and TRBJ2-7, with 7 bases lining up with TRBD2. CDR3 size: 16 residues. V trimming: 1 base; J trimming: 2 bases; junction bases outside the gene matches: 8. Germline V CDR1 and CDR2: MGHRA, YSYEKL. CDR3 loop: CASSQGPASGTYEQYF. CDR3 coding DNA: TGCGCCAGCAGCCAAGGCCCCGCTAGCGGCACCTACGAGCAGTACTTC.

Only one count was recorded for this clonotype. The V gene is TRBV24-1, the J gene TRBJ1-2; D unclear. This CDR3 region has 14 residues. Germline CDR1 reads KGHDR; CDR2 reads SFDVKD. The ends were cut back, 1 base at V and 0 bases at J, with 5 bases in the middle. The CDR3 region has the DNA TGTGCCACCAGTGATTTCCGCGCTAACTATGGCTACACCTTC. Its translation is CATSDFRANYGYTF.

This chain uses TRBV6-6 with TRBJ2-7, with D unresolved. Trimming took off 6 bases at V and 3 bases at J, with 15 bases between the two ends. This CDR3 is 14 amino acids long. Germline values: CDR1 MNHNY, CDR2 SVGAGI (reference sequence). CDR3 amino acids: CASRPGPPLYEQYF. CDR3 coding DNA: TGTGCCAGCAGACCGGGTCCTCCTCTCTACGAGCAGTACTTC.

The rearrangement uses TRBV20-1 and TRBJ2-6; D remains unclear. Germline CDR1 and CDR2: DFQATT and SNEGSKA (reference sequence). The CDR3 runs 14 residues. The V and J ends lost 0 bases and 3 bases respectively, with 6 bases between them. In nucleotides, the CDR3 is TGCAGTGCTAGAGATACCCTTGGGGCCAACGTCCTGACTTTC. Amino acid sequence: CSARDTLGANVLTF.

CDR3 protein: CSAPPTLAGSYEQYF. CDR3 bases: TGCAGTGCTCCCCCCACCCTTGCTGGCTCCTACGAGCAGTACTTC. The rearrangement uses TRBV20-1 and TRBJ2-7; D ambiguous. Trimming cost V 5 bases and J 0 bases, with 17 bases left between them. Germline V gene sequence: CDR1 DFQATT, CDR2 SNEGSKA (reference sequence). CDR3 size: 15 residues.

This clonotype was counted only a few times. J is TRBJ2-7 and V is TRBV2, with TRBD2 identical over 7 bases. Germline V CDR1 and CDR2: SNHLY, FYNNEI. The ends lost 2 bases at V and 0 bases at J; junction bases unmatched: 7. The CDR3 runs 16 residues. CDR3 in DNA: TGTGCCAGCAGTGAATCGCCAGCGGGGCTCTCCTACGAGCAGTACTTC. Its protein product is CASSESPAGLSYEQYF.

J is TRBJ1-5 and V is TRBV4-1; 11 bases align to TRBD1. Germline CDR1 is MGHRA and CDR2 is YSYEKL. V shed 5 bases and J 4 bases; nucleotides not matched to a gene: 4. The CDR3 is 15 amino acids. The CDR3 DNA reads as TGCGCCAGCAGCTCCGGGACAGGGGGTAATCAGCCCCAGCATTTT. It codes for CASSSGTGGNQPQHF.

This chain links TRBV12-3 or TRBV12-4 with TRBJ2-7, with no clear D. CDR3 length: 11 residues. With 2 bases removed from V and 9 bases from J, the gap between germline ends came to 8 bases. Here the CDR3 reads CASSLKQTQYF. Written as DNA, the CDR3 is TGTGCCAGCAGTTTAAAGCAGACGCAGTACTTC.

The chain has TRBV7-9 and TRBJ2-7, with 8 bases identical to TRBD1. The CDR3 runs to 14 residues. CDR1 and CDR2 from the germline V gene are SEHNR and FQNEAQ (reference sequence). Trimming removed 5 bases from V and 3 bases from J; junction bases left unmatched: 6. CDR3 nucleotide sequence: TGTGCCAGCAGCGGCGGGACAGGTTACTACGAGCAGTACTTC. This translates into CASSGGTGYYEQYF.

For the CDR3, the DNA is TGTGCCAGCAGGGGGTTTGGGGAGGGCGAGACCCAGTACTTC. Protein sequence: CASRGFGEGETQYF. V usage is TRBV2 and J usage is TRBJ2-5; TRBD2 matches 7 bases. V shed 6 bases and J 5 bases; nucleotides not matched to a gene: 9. The CDR3 loop spans 14 amino acids. The V gene's germline CDR1 is SNHLY and CDR2 FYNNEI.